Presented here are 22 T cell receptor beta chains from one specimen sequenced in a study of CD8 T cells in ankylosing spondylitis. Study-level findings and limits: What seemed typical of ankylosing spondylitis blood was a TCR beta motif built from several highly homologous variants.

TCRdb re-called the 5' RACE reads with MiXCR, one entry per CDR3 protein. Seen here are 650,000 to 800,000 distinct CDR3 sequences, roughly 20% observed once, and the top ten hold under 20%. Antigens of these TCRs are unknown. Sequencing was performed on blood, either unsorted or a sorted T cell fraction (not recorded which). The receptors were sampled from a male donor with ankylosing spondylitis.

The rearrangement links TRBV6-1 to TRBJ2-5, with a weak D call TRBD2 (5 bases). The CDR3 contains 15 residues. Germline assignment: CDR1 MNHNS and CDR2 SASEGT. Trimming pared 5 bases from V and 4 bases from J, leaving 17 bases between. CDR3 nucleotides: TGTGCCAGCAGTAAAGGACTCCCGGCGGTAGAGACCCAGTACTTC. It specifies CASSKGLPAVETQYF.

This clonotype was seen more than once but under ten times. The rearrangement joins TRBV20-1 to TRBJ1-2; no clear D gene. The germline gives CDR1 DFQATT, CDR2 SNEGSKA (reference sequence). This CDR3 spans 11 amino acids. Trimming shortened V by 4 bases and J by 4 bases, and 7 bases separated the two germline ends. The CDR3 nucleotides read TGCAGTGCTACAGAGAGCTATGGCTACACCTTC. Translating it yields CSATESYGYTF.

The CDR3 loop reads CAISSAGGPGETQYF. In DNA, the CDR3 is TGTGCCATCAGTTCAGCGGGAGGGCCTGGAGAGACCCAGTACTTC. The J gene is TRBJ2-5, the V gene TRBV10-3; 10 nucleotides line up with TRBD2. V lost 5 bases to trimming and J lost 4 bases; unmatched junction nucleotides: 7. The CDR3 is 15 amino acids. From germline, CDR1 is ENHRY and CDR2 SYGVKD.

This clonotype was counted only a few times. V usage is TRBV30 and J usage is TRBJ2-7; D might be TRBD2 (6 bases). The CDR3 spans 13 residues. V lost 3 bases and J lost 5, with 14 bases in between. From germline, CDR1 is GTSNPN and CDR2 SVGIG (reference sequence). The CDR3: CAWRDPPGDEQYF. CDR3 DNA sequence: TGTGCCTGGAGGGACCCCCCGGGGGACGAGCAGTACTTC.

V gene TRBV30 combines with J gene TRBJ2-7; TRBD1 aligns across 8 bases. Per germline, CDR1 GTSNPN and CDR2 SVGIG (reference sequence). Germline trimming cut 2 bases from V and 7 bases from J; bases unmatched to any gene: 13. This CDR3 contains 15 residues. Here the CDR3 reads CAWSLGTGTSREQYF. CDR3 sequence (DNA): TGTGCCTGGAGTTTGGGGACAGGCACGTCGCGGGAGCAGTACTTC. The complete variable domain, with remaining parts taken from reference TRBV30 and TRBJ2-7, reads SQTIHQWPATLVQPVGSPLSLECTVEGTSNPNLYWYRQAAGRGLQLLFYSVGIGQISSEVPQNLSASRPQDRQFILSSKKLLLSDSGFYLCAWSLGTGTSREQYFGPGTRLTVT.

Only a few counts were recorded for this clonotype. The chain employs TRBV12-3 or TRBV12-4 and TRBJ2-1; D remains unclear. V was trimmed by 3 bases and J by 7 bases, leaving 10 bases between them. CDR3 length equals 13 residues. The DNA for the CDR3 is TGTGCCAGCAGTTTCTTCCTACCTAATGAGCAGTTCTTC. Protein: CASSFFLPNEQFF.

This clonotype has at least ten counts. This chain links TRBV29-1 with TRBJ1-3; D gene uncertain. CDR1 and CDR2 from the germline V gene are SQVTM and ANQGSEA. This CDR3 has 14 residues. V lost 7 bases, J lost 4 bases, and 17 bases lay in between. The CDR3 DNA reads TGCAGCGGCCAGAACCCGGGAGGCGGAAACACCATATATTTT. Its protein is CSGQNPGGGNTIYF.

The chain has TRBV5-6 and TRBJ2-7; D call uncertain. The V gene's germline CDR1 is SGHDT and CDR2 YYEEEE. The CDR3 extends over 13 amino acids. Trimming shortened V by 7 bases and J by 2 bases, and 13 bases separated the two germline ends. The chain's CDR3 is CASGEGQAYEQYF. The CDR3 nucleotides read TGTGCCAGCGGTGAAGGGCAGGCCTACGAGCAGTACTTC.

This clonotype was observed a single time. The chain uses TRBV11-2 and TRBJ1-1; D is perhaps TRBD1 (5 bases). This CDR3 contains 15 residues. Per germline, CDR1 SGHAT and CDR2 FQNNGV. Trimming removed 1 base from V and 3 bases from J, with 12 bases in between. CDR3 nucleotides: TGTGCCAGCAGCTTAGGGCAGGGCATCTACACTGAAGCTTTCTTT. Translating gives CASSLGQGIYTEAFF.

This clonotype was detected many times. The chain links TRBV5-6 to TRBJ2-1; D not resolved. V was pared by 0 bases and J by 9 bases, with 13 bases between. This CDR3 contains 14 residues. Germline CDR1 reads SGHDT; CDR2 reads YYEEEE. For the CDR3, the DNA is TGTGCCAGCAGCTTGGCTTCGCCCTCTAGTGAGCAGTTCTTC. Translation: CASSLASPSSEQFF.

V and J are TRBV6-2 or TRBV6-3 and TRBJ2-7; D is possibly TRBD1 or TRBD2 (5 bases each). CDR1 MNHEY and CDR2 SVGEGT come from the germline V gene. V lost 7 bases to trimming and J lost 3 bases, with 16 bases between them. The CDR3 runs to 14 residues. The CDR3 DNA reads as TGTGCCAGCAATGCCAGGGAGCCTAACTACGAGCAGTACTTC. Protein sequence: CASNAREPNYEQYF.

The genes are TRBV12-3 or TRBV12-4 and TRBJ2-7, with TRBD2 matching over 8 bases. There are 15 residues in the CDR3. Trimming removed 6 bases from V and 2 bases from J; junction bases left unmatched: 9. CDR3 sequence (DNA): TGTGCCAGCAGCCCGAGAGCGGGGGAACCCTACGAGCAGTACTTC. It translates to CASSPRAGEPYEQYF.

V gene TRBV27 combines with J gene TRBJ1-2; 8 bases align to TRBD1. Germline V gene sequence: CDR1 MNHEY, CDR2 SMNVEV (reference sequence). This CDR3 has 15 residues. V lost 4 bases and J lost 5; bases outside the gene matches: 9. The CDR3 DNA sequence: TGTGCCAGCAGTTACTCCGAACAGGGGGGGTATGGCTACACCTTC. Its protein is CASSYSEQGGYGYTF.

This clonotype came up many times. The chain joins TRBV4-1 to TRBJ1-2; D is possibly TRBD1 (5 bases). With 1 base removed from V and 4 bases from J, the gap between germline ends came to 16 bases. The CDR3 length is 16 residues. Per the germline V gene, CDR1 is MGHRA and CDR2 is YSYEKL. Here the CDR3 DNA reads TGCGCCAGCAGCCAAGTGGCGCCAGGGTACCTCTATGGCTACACCTTC. It codes for CASSQVAPGYLYGYTF.

The sample holds a few counts of this clonotype. J is TRBJ1-5 and V is TRBV19, with D possibly being TRBD1 (5 bases). Between the trimmed V and J ends, which lost 6 bases and 6 bases, there was a span of 15 bases. The V gene's germline CDR1 is LNHDA and CDR2 SQIVND (reference sequence). The CDR3 has 14 amino acids. DNA of the CDR3: TGTGCCAGTAGGAAGGGGTCTGAAGGTCAGCCCCAGCATTTT. It is translated as CASRKGSEGQPQHF.

This clonotype was seen more than once but under ten times. The chain couples TRBV10-3 to TRBJ1-2, with a weak D call TRBD1 (6 bases). The CDR3 has 16 residues. V was cut by 0 bases and J by 1 base, with 12 bases left in between. Per the germline V gene, CDR1 is ENHRY and CDR2 is SYGVKD. CDR3 region: CAISESGGADNYGYTF. CDR3 in DNA: TGTGCCATCAGTGAGTCAGGGGGGGCCGATAACTATGGCTACACCTTC.

V and J are TRBV7-6 and TRBJ2-5; 9 bases are shared with TRBD1. The CDR3 sequence is 15 residues long. Trimming cost V 2 bases and J 4 bases; bases outside gene matches: 5. Germline V gene data show CDR1 as SGHVS and CDR2 as FNYEAQ. The CDR3 bases are TGTGCCAGCAGCTTAAAGGGACAGGGTGGAGAGACCCAGTACTTC. Protein sequence: CASSLKGQGGETQYF. Drawing the rest from reference TRBV7-6 and TRBJ2-5, the complete variable domain is GAGVSQSPRYKVTKRGQDVALRCDPISGHVSLYWYRQALGQGPEFLTYFNYEAQQDKSGLPNDRFSAERPEGSISTLTIQRTEQRDSAMYRCASSLKGQGGETQYFGPGTRLLVL.

This clonotype showed up just once. This rearrangement joins TRBV20-1 to TRBJ2-4; D perhaps matches TRBD1 (6 bases). The ends were cut back, 5 bases at V and 4 bases at J, with 15 bases in the middle. This CDR3 contains 14 residues. CDR1 is DFQATT and CDR2 is SNEGSKA in the germline V gene (reference sequence). The DNA for the CDR3 is TGCAGTGCTGTAACCGGGACACAGAAAAACATTCAGTACTTC. Translated, it gives CSAVTGTQKNIQYF.

This clonotype was counted only a few times. V usage is TRBV2 and J usage is TRBJ2-7, with D maybe TRBD2 (6 bases). The CDR3 consists of 16 residues. Germline CDR1 is SNHLY and CDR2 is FYNNEI. V was clipped by 0 bases and J by 4 bases, with 16 bases between them. The CDR3 reads CASSEARRAARYEQYF. The CDR3, as DNA: TGTGCCAGCAGTGAAGCGAGGAGGGCGGCTAGGTACGAGCAGTACTTC.

This clonotype was counted many times. The chain carries TRBV5-1 and TRBJ2-2; 7 bases line up with TRBD1. This CDR3 region has 14 residues. In germline, CDR1 is SGHRS, CDR2 YFSETQ. Losses at the gene ends were 4 bases for V and 1 base for J; bases not matched to a gene: 1. The CDR3 loop reads CASSGQVNTGELFF. For the CDR3, the DNA is TGCGCCAGCAGCGGACAGGTGAACACCGGGGAGCTGTTTTTT.

This rearrangement joins TRBV11-2 to TRBJ1-4, with 7 bases lining up with TRBD1. Trimming at V came to 5 bases and at J to 7 bases, leaving 16 bases not matched to a gene. The CDR3 spans 17 residues. Germline CDR1 SGHAT, CDR2 FQNNGV. CDR3 amino acids: CASSPLRGREGVEKLFF. The CDR3 DNA is TGTGCCAGCAGCCCTCTGAGGGGGCGCGAGGGAGTTGAAAAACTGTTTTTT.

This clonotype was observed a few times. The V and J genes are TRBV20-1 and TRBJ2-1, with D possibly TRBD2 on 7 matching bases. Per germline, CDR1 DFQATT and CDR2 SNEGSKA (reference sequence). Trimming stripped 5 bases from V and 4 bases from J, with 15 bases between. The CDR3 consists of 14 residues. The CDR3 loop reads CSAVGGATYNEQFF. For the CDR3, the DNA is TGCAGTGCTGTTGGGGGGGCCACTTACAATGAGCAGTTCTTC.